This TCR beta chain was documented in a study of molecular identifiers for immune sequencing clone quantification. Study-level points and caveats: Identical TCR molecules that share a barcode could lead to an underestimation of highly expanded clone sizes. Clones exceeding 20 RNA copies carried over 98% of effector molecules but under 1% of naive-cell molecules.

This clonotype has at least ten counts. Its antigen is currently unknown. Between roughly 17,000 and 1,000,000 sorted cells, with 10%, 30% or 50% RNA, yielded naive CD8 libraries. Bulk TCR library preparation followed previously described methods with listed TCR primers. TCRdb redid the calling of the PCR reads with MiXCR, one entry per CDR3 protein. Of about half a million distinct CDR3 sequences listed, 20% to 25% are singletons. This CDR3 contains 16 residues. Germline CDR1 and CDR2: SGHDT and YYEEEE. V lost 0 bases and J lost 2, with 15 bases in between. Sequenced: naive CD8+ T cells from blood, with Jurkat cell RNA spiked in. Subset indicated: FACS-sorted CD8+CD4-CCR7+CD45RA+ naive T cells. The gene calls are TRBV5-6 and TRBJ2-7; either TRBD1 or TRBD2 may fit D (5 bases each). The origin of this receptor is a human donor in good health. Some libraries in this study had Jurkat cell RNA spiked in. The CDR3 coding sequence is TGTGCCAGCAGCTTGGCCCACCGGGACCGTCCCTACGAGCAGTACTTC. This sequence encodes CASSLAHRDRPYEQYF.